The 11 T cell receptor beta chains below were found in one sample sequenced in a study of shared clonotypes between healthy human individuals (dated by TCRdb to the early 2020s). The protocol used for the library was the immunoSEQ multiplex PCR assay. TCRdb retrieved this table from immuneACCESS and kept in-frame rearrangements only. Not all clones are present; in checked studies, unresolved V genes account for under half, and no reason is known for the remainder. The sample yields a few million clones; approximately 92% were counted once. The ten largest clones take up 1.5% to 2% of the sample. For the CD8 naive samples, CD45RO-negative cells were positively selected for CCR7, yielding a CD45RA+CCR7+ population from which TemRA cells were excluded. Sequencing input: naive CD8+ T cells from PBMCs. In the paper's terms, the cell subset or site label means: CD45RA+CCR7+. Every receptor here comes from a man between 18 and 35 years old in good health. Some clones in this sample may be carry-over from other donors' samples.

This sequence joins TRBV9 and TRBJ2-1; D possibly corresponds to TRBD1 (6 bases). Germline V CDR1 and CDR2: SGDLS, YYNGEE. This CDR3 contains 16 residues. Trimming pared 3 bases from V and 0 bases from J, leaving 13 bases between. CDR3 loop: CASSDPQGSSYNEQFF. CDR3 DNA: TGTGCCAGCAGCGATCCACAGGGAAGCTCCTACAATGAGCAGTTCTTC.

V gene TRBV27 combines with J gene TRBJ2-5; D not certain. The CDR3 length is 14 residues. CDR1 is MNHEY and CDR2 is SMNVEV in the germline V gene (reference sequence). The V end was cut by 8 bases, the J end by 0 bases, with 13 bases between. The CDR3 region has the DNA TGTGCCAGCGCTCCGTTGAGGCACCAAGAGACCCAGTACTTC. Amino acids: CASAPLRHQETQYF.

The chain recombines TRBV27 with TRBJ2-3, with D possibly matching TRBD1 (5 bases). CDR3 size: 14 residues. V was cut by 4 bases and J by 5 bases, with 13 bases left in between. Germline CDR1 reads MNHEY; CDR2 reads SMNVEV (reference sequence). The CDR3 sequence: CASSSPGLGDTQYF. CDR3 sequence (DNA): TGTGCCAGCAGTTCCCCAGGGCTGGGAGATACGCAGTATTTT.

The rearrangement uses TRBV25-1 and TRBJ1-6; TRBD1 might be the D (5 bases). The CDR3 is 15 amino acids. V lost 3 bases, J lost 6 bases, and 12 bases lay in between. Per germline, CDR1 MGHDK and CDR2 SYGVNS. The DNA for the CDR3 is TGTGCCAGCAGTGATCGAGGGGCCACTAATTCACCCCTCCACTTT. As protein: CASSDRGATNSPLHF.

The V and J genes are TRBV10-3 and TRBJ2-5; 7 bases are a match to TRBD1. Trimming removed 0 bases from V and 7 bases from J; junction bases left unmatched: 8. Germline assignment: CDR1 ENHRY and CDR2 SYGVKD. The CDR3 contains 15 residues. CDR3 region: CAISESGGRYGTQYF. CDR3 nucleotide sequence: TGTGCCATCAGTGAGTCAGGGGGCCGATATGGGACCCAGTACTTC.

This chain connects TRBV28 to TRBJ2-5, with 7 bases matching TRBD2. This CDR3 contains 15 residues. V gave up 6 bases and J gave up 2 bases; unmatched junction bases: 9. In germline, CDR1 is MDHEN, CDR2 SYDVKM. Here the CDR3 reads CASRTQLAPQETQYF. CDR3 DNA sequence: TGTGCCAGCAGAACGCAACTAGCGCCTCAAGAGACCCAGTACTTC.

This chain links TRBV27 with TRBJ2-3; 10 bases are a match to TRBD2. V dropped 1 base and J dropped 5; count of bases not matched to a gene: 6. This CDR3 comprises 16 residues. CDR1 MNHEY and CDR2 SMNVEV come from the germline V gene (reference sequence). This chain's CDR3 is CASSLWLAGDGDTQYF. CDR3 bases: TGTGCCAGCAGTTTATGGCTAGCGGGAGATGGAGATACGCAGTATTTT.

Regarding this clone: This sample includes further DNA sequences coding for the same CDR3. The chain is built from TRBV5-1 and TRBJ2-7; 8 nucleotides agree with TRBD1. The CDR3 has 13 residues. J was trimmed by 4 bases and V by 4 bases; bases with no gene match: 4. Germline CDR1 and CDR2: SGHRS and YFSETQ. CDR3 sequence (DNA): TGCGCCAGCAGCCTAGGGACAGGATACGAGCAGTACTTC. Translating gives CASSLGTGYEQYF.

This chain connects TRBV4-1 to TRBJ2-7, with 9 bases matching TRBD2. CDR1 and CDR2 (germline): MGHRA, YSYEKL. The CDR3 has 14 residues. V shed 4 bases and J 1 base; nucleotides not matched to a gene: 2. CDR3 sequence: CASSLAGDSYEQYF. In DNA, the CDR3 is TGCGCCAGCAGCCTAGCGGGGGATTCCTACGAGCAGTACTTC.

This clone was detected once. The V and J genes are TRBV7-3 and TRBJ2-1; 7 nucleotides match TRBD2. CDR1 and CDR2 (germline): SGHTA, FQGTGA. CDR3 length: 15 residues. V lost 2 bases and J lost 7; bases outside the gene matches: 8. The CDR3 loop reads CASSLSGGGRNEQFF. DNA of the CDR3: TGTGCCAGCAGCTTATCGGGGGGAGGAAGGAATGAGCAGTTCTTC.

This clone was detected once. The genes are TRBV4-3 and TRBJ2-2, with 8 positions matching TRBD1. The J segment lost 3 bases and the V segment lost 3 bases, leaving 12 bases of the junction unmatched. Per the germline V gene, CDR1 is LGHNA and CDR2 is YSLEER. The CDR3 extends over 18 amino acids. The CDR3 spells CASSQESLGQGDTGELFF. The CDR3 nucleotides are TGCGCCAGCAGCCAGGAAAGCCTAGGACAGGGCGACACCGGGGAGCTGTTTTTT.